These T cell receptor beta chains were read from a single sample in a study of blood T cells in healthy people across ages. TCRdb itself ran the 5' RACE reads through MiXCR, one entry per CDR3 protein. Here the sample spans more than 800,000 distinct CDR3 sequences, 45% being singletons. The sequenced sample was blood. These receptors all come from a woman aged 60-75 years in good health. The CDR3 runs from the conserved cysteine through the conserved F or W. Each record gives: D gene, clone size, J gene, V gene, CDR3 DNA, CDR3 protein. The D gene is left open where the match is weak. Clone size, where shown, is once, few, many, or a class for clones that have expanded.

>TRBD1|-|TRBJ2-5|TRBV24-1
TGTGCCACCAGTGATCCAGGGGGAGACGGTACCCAGTACTTC
CATSDPGGDGTQYF
>-|many|TRBJ2-7|TRBV7-4
TGTGCCAGCAGCCCAGGGTGGTTGTACGAGCAGTACTTC
CASSPGWLYEQYF
>TRBD2|-|TRBJ2-1|TRBV4-1
TGCGCCAGCAGCCAGGGACTAGCGGGAGGATGGCAGAATGAGCAGTTCTTC
CASSQGLAGGWQNEQFF
>-|-|TRBJ2-2|TRBV25-1
TGTGCCAGCAGTGAGACGGTCGCCGCGAACACCGGGGAGCTGTTTTTT
CASSETVAANTGELFF
>-|many|TRBJ2-4|TRBV18
TGTGCCAGCTCACCGAACCGGGCCTCCTACATTCAGTACTTC
CASSPNRASYIQYF
>-|once|TRBJ2-1|TRBV27
TGTGCCAGCAGTTTAAGGCTAGCTGCTCTTTTATCCTACAATGAGCAGTTCTTC
CASSLRLAALLSYNEQFF
>-|-|TRBJ2-5|TRBV18
TGTGCCAGCTCACCACCGGTAGGGAGAGGAGAGACCCAGTACTTC
CASSPPVGRGETQYF
>-|few|TRBJ2-2|TRBV15
TGTGCCACCAGCCTCAGACAGAGGGGCACCGGGGAGCTGTTTTTT
CATSLRQRGTGELFF
>TRBD2|-|TRBJ2-1|TRBV12-5
TGTGCTAGTGGTCCTCACGTCTTGGGAGGGACCGATGAGCAGTTCTTC
CASGPHVLGGTDEQFF
>-|many|TRBJ2-3|TRBV24-1
TGTGCCACCAGTGATCCGCCCAGGGGGGCGGATACGCAGTATTTT
CATSDPPRGADTQYF
>-|few|TRBJ2-5|TRBV20-1
TGCAGTGTCGCTAGATACGAGACCCAGTACTTC
CSVARYETQYF
>TRBD2|-|TRBJ2-5|TRBV12-3/TRBV12-4
TGTGCCTGCAGTGTACCAGGGACTAGTCGGACCCAGTACTTC
CACSVPGTSRTQYF
>TRBD1|-|TRBJ2-5|TRBV28
TGTGCCAGCAGCCCTAGGCCACGGACAGGGAAAGTGGTCGACCAAGAGACCCAGTACTTC
CASSPRPRTGKVVDQETQYF
>-|few|TRBJ2-7|TRBV29-1
TGCAGCGTTAGGGGTGGCAGGGGTTACTACGAGCAGTACTTC
CSVRGGRGYYEQYF
>TRBD1|few|TRBJ1-1|TRBV28
TGTGCCAGCAGCCAGATACAGGGGCTCACTGAAGCTTTCTTT
CASSQIQGLTEAFF
>-|few|TRBJ2-1|TRBV7-9
TGTGCCAGCAGCTTAGCGTTTAGATACAATGAGCAGTTCTTC
CASSLAFRYNEQFF
>TRBD1|-|TRBJ2-3|TRBV6-1
TGTGCCAGCAGTGGTAAGGGACAGGGGAGCACAGATACGCAGTATTTT
CASSGKGQGSTDTQYF
>-|-|TRBJ1-2|TRBV6-2/TRBV6-3
TGTGCCAGCAGCCGACCGCTTTATGGCTACACCTTC
CASSRPLYGYTF
>-|-|TRBJ1-6|TRBV5-1
TGCGCCAGCAGCTTGTCAGGGAAGGTGGATTCACCCCTCCACTTT
CASSLSGKVDSPLHF
>TRBD2|once|TRBJ2-1|TRBV4-1
TGCGCCAGCAGCTTCGGAGCGGGAATCTCCTACAACGAGCAGTTCTTC
CASSFGAGISYNEQFF
>-|-|TRBJ2-3|TRBV24-1
TGTGCCACCAGTGACCCAGGGTGGCCAGATACGCAGTATTTT
CATSDPGWPDTQYF
>-|-|TRBJ2-2|TRBV28
TGTGCCAGCAGTTTAGGTAGTCGGCCAACGAACACCGGGGAGCTGTTTTTT
CASSLGSRPTNTGELFF
>-|-|TRBJ2-1|TRBV7-8
TGTGCCAGCAGCCCCGGGGCGGCCCGCTACAATGAGCAGTTCTTC
CASSPGAARYNEQFF
>-|-|TRBJ2-2|TRBV29-1
TGCAGCGTTGATTCGGCCGCGAACACCGGGGAGCTGTTTTTT
CSVDSAANTGELFF
>-|-|TRBJ2-3|TRBV10-3
TGTGCCATCACCCCGGACCCGGGAGATACGCAGTATTTT
CAITPDPGDTQYF
>-|few|TRBJ2-2|TRBV7-2
TGTGCCAGCAGCATCCCGGGACCCACCGGGGAGCTGTTTTTT
CASSIPGPTGELFF
>-|few|TRBJ2-3|TRBV11-3
TGTGCCAGCAGCATATCGGGGGACACAGATACGCAGTATTTT
CASSISGDTDTQYF
>-|-|TRBJ1-1|TRBV13
TGTGCCAGCAGCTTAAGAAGGCAGCAGAACACTGAAGCTTTCTTT
CASSLRRQQNTEAFF
>-|few|TRBJ2-1|TRBV9
TGTGCCAGCAGCGTAGTGGCGTTCTCCTACAATGAGCAGTTCTTC
CASSVVAFSYNEQFF
>TRBD1|few|TRBJ2-5|TRBV6-5
TGTGCCAGCAGCCATGACAGGGATTACGAAGAGACCCAGTACTTC
CASSHDRDYEETQYF
>-|-|TRBJ2-1|TRBV25-1
TGTGCCAGCTCAAAGGGGGGGGTCAGCTCCTACAATGAGCAGTTCTTC
CASSKGGVSSYNEQFF
>-|-|TRBJ2-1|TRBV5-1
TGCGCCAGCAGCTTGGCGGCAGACAATGAGCAGTTCTTC
CASSLAADNEQFF
>-|many|TRBJ2-7|TRBV7-2
TGTGCCAGCAGCTTATCTCTAGGGGGGTACGAGCAGTACTTC
CASSLSLGGYEQYF
>TRBD2|-|TRBJ2-1|TRBV14
TGTGCCAGCAGCCAAGTGCCTAGCGGGAGGGACAATGAGCAGTTCTTC
CASSQVPSGRDNEQFF
>-|few|TRBJ1-2|TRBV20-1
TGCAGTGCCCCAACTCAGGGGCCTTCCTATGGCTACACCTTC
CSAPTQGPSYGYTF
>-|-|TRBJ1-5|TRBV3-1
TGTGCCAGCAGTTTACAGGGTGCCCAGCCCCAGCATTTT
CASSLQGAQPQHF
>-|-|TRBJ2-7|TRBV6-2/TRBV6-3
TGTGCCAGCAGTTACTCGTCTCAGCTTTCCCAGTACTTC
CASSYSSQLSQYF
>-|-|TRBJ1-4|TRBV28
TGTGCCAGCAGCCCGGGTGGGGCCCTGGGAAAACTGTTTTTT
CASSPGGALGKLFF
>-|once|TRBJ1-2|TRBV28
TGTGCCAGCAGTGTCCGCAGGGGCTTTTCCTATGGCTACACCTTC
CASSVRRGFSYGYTF
>-|once|TRBJ2-7|TRBV20-1
TGCAGTGCTAGAGATCCTCTAAAAGGGGGGAACGAGCAGTACTTC
CSARDPLKGGNEQYF
>-|-|TRBJ2-6|TRBV5-1
TGCGCCAGCAGACAAATCCGACAGGCCCGGGGGGCCAACGTCCTGACTTTC
CASRQIRQARGANVLTF
>-|few|TRBJ2-3|TRBV7-6
TGTGCCAGCAGCTTAGATCAGGGTACGCAGTATTTT
CASSLDQGTQYF
>-|-|TRBJ2-2|TRBV3-1
TGTGCCAGCAGCCAAGAAGGGACGAGGAACACCGGGGAGCTGTTTTTT
CASSQEGTRNTGELFF
>TRBD2|many|TRBJ2-3|TRBV29-1
TGCAGCGTTGGGACTAGCGGGAATCCACCAACGCAGTATTTT
CSVGTSGNPPTQYF
>TRBD2|-|TRBJ2-1|TRBV3-1
TGTGCCAGCAGCCAGCTAGCGGGAGGGCCTCGAAATGAGCAGTTCTTC
CASSQLAGGPRNEQFF
>-|once|TRBJ2-1|TRBV24-1
TGTGCCACCAGTGATGCGGGGGCGCGGTACAATGAGCAGTTCTTC
CATSDAGARYNEQFF
>-|-|TRBJ2-1|TRBV27
TGTGCCAGTTCCGGGGCGGTTAGCTCCTACAATGAGCAGTTCTTC
CASSGAVSSYNEQFF
>-|many|TRBJ2-7|TRBV5-1
TGCGCCAGCAGCGGGGACTACGAGCAGTACTTC
CASSGDYEQYF
>-|-|TRBJ2-3|TRBV27
TGTGCCAGCAGTGACCGGGACGGGGGCAGGGATACGCAGTATTTT
CASSDRDGGRDTQYF
>-|-|TRBJ2-7|TRBV5-1
TGCGCTACACGTCTCGAATACGAGCAGTACTTC
CATRLEYEQYF